The TCR beta chain under discussion was sequenced for a study of regulatory T cells in long-lasting Graves disease. With 5 bases clipped from V and 6 bases from J, the junction kept 7 bases outside the gene matches. CDR3 length: 15 amino acids. The germline V gene encodes CDR1 KGHSH and CDR2 LQKENI. Noted time point: newly diagnosed GD, antithyroid drugs for less than 3 months. PBMC RNA was the source of the TCR library. Sequencing libraries for TCR beta were prepared with iRepertoire HTBI primers and Arm-PCR of CDR3 regions. TCRdb recomputed calls from the multiplex PCR reads with MiXCR, one row per CDR3 protein. The sample holds about half a million distinct CDR3 sequences; around 13% are singletons and the top ten take almost 9%. These data also featured in a second study, about T cells in Graves' hyperthyroidism and ophthalmopathy.

The source was peripheral blood mononuclear cells (PBMCs), collected at new diagnosis, from a patient treated with antithyroid drugs. The TCR originated in a woman in her 30s with Graves disease. The chain employs TRBV18 and TRBJ1-4; TRBD1 aligns across 9 bases. CDR3 DNA: TGTGCCAGCTCAGGAAACAGGGGGCGCGATGAAAAACTGTTTTTT. Translation gives CASSGNRGRDEKLFF.